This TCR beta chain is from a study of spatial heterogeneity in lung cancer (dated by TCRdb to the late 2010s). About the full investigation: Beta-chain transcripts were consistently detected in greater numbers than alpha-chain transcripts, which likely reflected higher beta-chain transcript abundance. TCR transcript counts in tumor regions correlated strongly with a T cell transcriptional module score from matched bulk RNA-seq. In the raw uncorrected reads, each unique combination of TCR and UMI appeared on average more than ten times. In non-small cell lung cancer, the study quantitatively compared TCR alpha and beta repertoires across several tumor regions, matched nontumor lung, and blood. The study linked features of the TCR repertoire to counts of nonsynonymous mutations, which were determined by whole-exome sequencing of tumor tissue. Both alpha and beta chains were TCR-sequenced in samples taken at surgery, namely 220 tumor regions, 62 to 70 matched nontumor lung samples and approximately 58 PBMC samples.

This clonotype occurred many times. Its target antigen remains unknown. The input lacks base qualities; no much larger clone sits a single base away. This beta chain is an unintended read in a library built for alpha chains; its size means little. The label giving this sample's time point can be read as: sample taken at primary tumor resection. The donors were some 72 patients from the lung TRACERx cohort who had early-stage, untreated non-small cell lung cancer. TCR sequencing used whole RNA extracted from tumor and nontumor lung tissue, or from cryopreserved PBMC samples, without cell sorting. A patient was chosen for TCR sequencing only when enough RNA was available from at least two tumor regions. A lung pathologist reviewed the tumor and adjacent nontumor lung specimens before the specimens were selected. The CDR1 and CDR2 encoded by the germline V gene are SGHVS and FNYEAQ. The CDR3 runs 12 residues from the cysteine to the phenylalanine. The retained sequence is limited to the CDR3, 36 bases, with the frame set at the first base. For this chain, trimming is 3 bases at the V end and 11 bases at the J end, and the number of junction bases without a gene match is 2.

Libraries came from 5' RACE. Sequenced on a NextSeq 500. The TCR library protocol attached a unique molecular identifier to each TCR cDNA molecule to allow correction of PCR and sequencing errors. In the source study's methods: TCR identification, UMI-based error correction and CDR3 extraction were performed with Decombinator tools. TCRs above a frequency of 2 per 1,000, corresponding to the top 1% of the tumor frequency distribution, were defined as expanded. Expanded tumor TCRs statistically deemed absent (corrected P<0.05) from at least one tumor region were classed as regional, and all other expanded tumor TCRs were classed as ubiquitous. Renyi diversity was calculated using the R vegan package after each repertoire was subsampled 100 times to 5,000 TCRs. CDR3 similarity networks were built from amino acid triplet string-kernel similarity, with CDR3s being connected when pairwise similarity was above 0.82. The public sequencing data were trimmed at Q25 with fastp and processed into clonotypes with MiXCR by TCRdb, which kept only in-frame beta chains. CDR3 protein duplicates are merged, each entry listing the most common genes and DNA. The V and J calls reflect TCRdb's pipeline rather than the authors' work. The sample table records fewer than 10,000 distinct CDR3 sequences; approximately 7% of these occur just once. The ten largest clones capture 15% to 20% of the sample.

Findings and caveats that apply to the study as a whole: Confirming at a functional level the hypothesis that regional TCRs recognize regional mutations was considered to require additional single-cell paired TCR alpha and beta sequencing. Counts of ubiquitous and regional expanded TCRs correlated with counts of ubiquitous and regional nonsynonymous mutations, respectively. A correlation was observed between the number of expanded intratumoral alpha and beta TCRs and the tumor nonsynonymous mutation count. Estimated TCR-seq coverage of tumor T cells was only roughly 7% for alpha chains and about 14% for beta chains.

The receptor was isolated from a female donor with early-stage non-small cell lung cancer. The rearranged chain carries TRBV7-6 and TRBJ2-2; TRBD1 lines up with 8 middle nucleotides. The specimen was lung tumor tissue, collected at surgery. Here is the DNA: TGTGCCAGCAGCTTTGACAGGGGAGAGCTGTTTTTT. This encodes CASSFDRGELFF.